The sequence of this TCR beta chain was determined in a study of blood T cell repertoires in COVID-19. Study-level information: Samples taken during acute and convalescent COVID-19 were collected in the United States, Italy and Spain. The analysed material was cDNA or gDNA that came from T cells, B-cell-depleted T cells, or PBMCs.

V lost 2 bases and J lost 4, with 11 bases in between. There are 14 residues in the CDR3. Germline-derived CDR1 and CDR2 are PRHDT and FYEKMQ (reference sequence). This clone occurred once. Original data processing: Amplification with reference gene primers provided the estimates of nucleated cell counts. This table comes from immunoSEQ multiplex PCR, and its TCRdb copy is limited to in-frame clones, with some not included. The D gene and trimming were derived from the DNA, and the V and J assignments and clone size from that table. In the table there are 150,000 to 200,000 clones, 70% to 90% of which are singletons.

The sequence was collected from a man between 60 and 70 years old with active or convalescent COVID-19. J is TRBJ1-2 and V is TRBV13; D gene ambiguous. Sample: peripheral blood. DNA for the CDR3: TGTGCCAGCAGCTTAAGGAGAGTCTCCTATGGCTACACCTTC. Translating gives CASSLRRVSYGYTF.